This T cell receptor beta chain was sequenced in a study of siplizumab effects on memory and regulatory T cells. Data came from immunoSEQ multiplex PCR; TCRdb stores just in-frame clones and leaves some out. The table has some 100,000 clones, around 97% seen once. Study observations and caveats: Siplizumab significantly decreased alloreactive sequences from unstimulated CD4+ memory cells.

As concerns this clone: Its antigen is unidentified.

This TCR derives from a human donor in good health. Source material: naive CD4+ T cells sorted from blood.

The CDR3 sequence: CASSQQGNLYEQYF. The CDR3 region has the DNA TGTGCCAGCAGCCAGCAGGGGAATCTCTACGAGCAGTACTTC. The chain is built from TRBV7-9 and TRBJ2-7; maybe TRBD1 (6 bases). The V end was cut by 5 bases, the J end by 3 bases, with 14 bases between. The CDR3 is 14 amino acids. The V gene's germline CDR1 is SEHNR and CDR2 FQNEAQ (reference sequence).